This T cell receptor (beta chain) was sequenced for a study of PD-1 blockade in classical Hodgkin lymphoma. The overall study: Intravenous delivery of nivolumab at 3 mg/kg to patients occurred every 2 weeks.

This clone was seen a single time. As yet, its antigen is unknown. Germline V lookup: CDR1 SGHTA, CDR2 FQGNSA. V gave up 5 bases and J gave up 9 bases, with 17 bases separating them. CDR3 length equals 14 residues. Sequenced by immunoSEQ multiplex PCR; TCRdb stores in-frame clones only, minus some. The sample records 15,000 to 20,000 clones, approximately 86% being singletons. General study results and limits: Newly diagnosed patients had baseline TCR diversity that was reportedly lower than that of healthy donors. With respect to the repertoire differences, their causes, possibly disease activity or prior therapy, remain undefined. By C4D1, CD4+ diversity increased significantly, especially in complete responders.

Each of the patients experienced relapse following autologous stem cell transplantation, and their brentuximab vedotin exposure differed. CD4+ T cells were purified from thawed PBMCs by magnetic negative selection. This clonotype was sampled from a human donor with classical Hodgkin lymphoma. The V and J genes are TRBV7-2 and TRBJ2-1; D gene uncertain. Specimen: CD4+ T cells from blood, collected at baseline. The CDR3 reads CASSGLSLLVEQFF. The DNA of the CDR3 is TGTGCCAGCAGCGGGTTATCCCTCCTCGTTGAGCAGTTCTTC.